The 5 T cell receptor beta chains presented below share a single source sample, sequenced in a study of shared clonotypes between healthy human individuals. The table came from immunoSEQ multiplex PCR; TCRdb's copy has only in-frame clones and leaves some out. The sample carries 490,000 or so clones, roughly four fifths recorded once. The sample consisted of PBMCs. The receptors originated from a middle-aged woman in good health. Some clones in this sample may be carry-over from other donors' samples.

This rearrangement joins TRBV10-2 to TRBJ2-5; TRBD1 might be the D (6 bases). The CDR3 extends over 12 amino acids. The germline gives CDR1 WSHSY, CDR2 SAAADI. V was pared by 8 bases and J by 2 bases, with 9 bases between. CDR3 nucleotides: TGCGCCAGCTCGGGACAACAAGAGACCCAGTACTTC. It is translated as CASSGQQETQYF.

Comments on this clone: Other DNA sequences in this sample translate to the same CDR3. V usage is TRBV6-5 and J usage is TRBJ2-5; D remains ambiguous. Germline V gives CDR1 MNHEY, CDR2 SVGAGI. The CDR3 runs 12 residues. The V end was cut by 0 bases, the J end by 5 bases, with 4 bases between. CDR3 coding DNA: TGTGCCAGCAGTTACTCTAGGGAGACCCAGTACTTC. Protein product: CASSYSRETQYF.

Details on this clone: This could be a read error, since a much larger clone is one nucleotide away. This chain joins TRBV6-4 and TRBJ2-6, with no clear D. Per the germline V gene, CDR1 is MRHNA and CDR2 is SNTAGT. The CDR3 is 14 residues long. Trimming left V 6 bases short and J 0 bases short, with 6 bases between. The CDR3 region has the DNA TGTGCCAGCAGCGGAGACTCTGGGGCCAACGTCCTGACTTTC. It codes for CASSGDSGANVLTF.

The genes are TRBV5-1 and TRBJ2-2; possible D gene TRBD2, 5 bases. CDR3 length: 17 amino acids. Looked up from germline, CDR1 is SGHRS and CDR2 is YFSETQ. Deletions cut 0 bases from V and 3 bases from J, with 15 bases between. The DNA of the CDR3 is TGCGCCAGCAGCTTGGGCCCTGAGGGCATAGACACCGGGGAGCTGTTTTTT. This sequence encodes CASSLGPEGIDTGELFF.

This clone was counted once. CDR3 bases: TGTGCCAGCAGCCGCCTGACTCCCCCGGGCGACGAGCAGTACTTC. Protein product: CASSRLTPPGDEQYF. The V gene is TRBV6-5, the J gene TRBJ2-7, with D unresolved. CDR3 length: 15 amino acids. Germline CDR1 and CDR2: MNHEY and SVGAGI. With 6 bases removed from V and 5 bases from J, the gap between germline ends came to 20 bases.